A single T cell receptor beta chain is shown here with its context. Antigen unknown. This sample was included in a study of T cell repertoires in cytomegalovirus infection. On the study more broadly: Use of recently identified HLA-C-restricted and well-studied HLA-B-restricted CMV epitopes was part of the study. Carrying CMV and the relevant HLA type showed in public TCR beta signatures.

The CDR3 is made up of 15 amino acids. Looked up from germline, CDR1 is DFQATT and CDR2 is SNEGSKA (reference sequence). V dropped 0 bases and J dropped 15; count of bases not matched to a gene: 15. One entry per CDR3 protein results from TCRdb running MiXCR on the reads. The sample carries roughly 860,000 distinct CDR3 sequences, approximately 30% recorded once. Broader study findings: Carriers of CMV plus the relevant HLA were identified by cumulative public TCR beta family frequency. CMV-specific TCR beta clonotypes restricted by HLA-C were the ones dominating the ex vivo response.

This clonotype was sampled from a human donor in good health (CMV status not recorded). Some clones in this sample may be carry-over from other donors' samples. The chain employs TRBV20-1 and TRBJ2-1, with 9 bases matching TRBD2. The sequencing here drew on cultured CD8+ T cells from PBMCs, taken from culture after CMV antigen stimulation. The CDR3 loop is CSARDPLAGTPKGFF. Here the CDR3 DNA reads TGCAGTGCTAGAGATCCGCTAGCGGGGACCCCCAAGGGGTTCTTC.